This T cell receptor (beta chain) was obtained from a study of T-cell reconstitution after alpha-beta-depleted transplantation in children. In regard to this clonotype: Its antigen is still unknown.

Study-level points and caveats: Surviving recipient cells, namely T cells and thymic progenitors, were the source of high day-60 TCRbeta diversity in some patients. Newly produced T cells mostly accounted for T-cell counts and diversity one year post-transplant.

For TCRbeta, the library was prepared with unique molecular identifiers. TCRdb reprocessed the PCR reads with MiXCR, giving one entry per CDR3 protein. The sample contains 98,000 or so distinct CDR3 sequences, 5% to 7% of which appear only once. Germline CDR1 and CDR2: SGHAT and FQNNGV. Trimming took 5 bases from V and 5 from J; bases not matched to a gene: 6. The CDR3 runs 15 residues. The gene calls are TRBV11-2 and TRBJ2-3, with 11 bases matching TRBD2. The sequence derives from a male patient between 2 and 10 years old who had a stem cell transplant for acute lymphoblastic leukemia, so the T cells may come from the graft donor. Sequences were derived from PBMCs, mostly from graft donor cells, sampled 360 days after TCRalphabeta/CD19-depleted stem cell transplant. DNA of the CDR3: TGTGCCAGCAGCCCAACTCTAGCGGGAGGAGATACGCAGTATTTT. Protein sequence: CASSPTLAGGDTQYF.